These T cell receptor beta chains were read from a single sample in a study of T and B cells in COVID-19 patients. TCRdb redid the calling of the multiplex PCR reads with MiXCR, one entry per CDR3 protein. The table has fewer than 10,000 distinct CDR3 sequences, approximately 30% seen once. Sequencing used blood. These receptor sequences come from a human donor who had recovered from COVID-19. CDR3s include the opening cysteine and the closing phenylalanine or tryptophan. The D gene is left open where the match is weak. Not every row has a clone size; where given, it reads once, few, many or a size class.

TRBJ2-3	TRBD2	NA	TRBV7-9	14	CASGSGASTDTQYF	TGTGCCAGCGGTAGCGGGGCTAGCACAGATACGCAGTATTTT
TRBJ1-2	TRBD1	few	TRBV12-3/TRBV12-4	13	CASRGQVDYGYTF	TGTGCCAGCAGGGGACAGGTCGACTATGGCTACACCTTC
TRBJ2-1	TRBD1	few	TRBV7-2	14	CASSLATGSVEQFF	TGTGCCAGCAGCTTAGCGACAGGGTCGGTTGAGCAGTTCTTC
TRBJ1-1	NA	NA	TRBV6-1	13	CASSELRNTEAFF	TGTGCCAGCAGTGAACTGAGGAACACTGAAGCTTTCTTT
TRBJ2-5	NA	medium-sized	TRBV15	14	CATSRVSSQETQYF	TGTGCCACCAGCAGAGTGAGCAGCCAAGAGACCCAGTACTTC
TRBJ1-5	NA	medium-sized	TRBV19	14	CASSDRPSNQPQHF	TGTGCCAGTAGCGACAGACCTAGCAATCAGCCCCAGCATTTT
TRBJ2-3	NA	NA	TRBV20-1	14	CSARWPVPPHTQYF	TGCAGTGCTAGGTGGCCGGTCCCACCTCATACGCAGTATTTT
TRBJ2-1	TRBD1	NA	TRBV11-2	14	CASSLGTGKNEQFF	TGTGCCAGCAGCTTAGGGACAGGGAAGAATGAGCAGTTCTTC
TRBJ2-7	NA	medium-sized	TRBV30	13	CAWSVLLVGEQYF	TGTGCCTGGAGTGTACTCCTAGTCGGAGAGCAGTACTTC
TRBJ1-6	TRBD1	few	TRBV20-1	13	CSAETGGNSPLHF	TGCAGTGCGGAGACAGGGGGCAATTCACCCCTCCACTTT
TRBJ2-1	NA	NA	TRBV27	11	CASSLYNEQFF	TGTGCCAGCAGTCTATACAATGAGCAGTTCTTC
TRBJ1-3	NA	NA	TRBV6-2/TRBV6-3	15	CASSYPQYSGNTIYF	TGTGCCAGCAGTTACCCCCAGTACTCTGGAAACACCATATATTTT
TRBJ2-3	TRBD2	NA	TRBV20-1	16	CSARNGLAGGRDTQYF	TGCAGTGCTAGAAATGGACTAGCGGGGGGGCGGGATACGCAGTATTTT
TRBJ2-5	TRBD2	NA	TRBV6-2/TRBV6-3	16	CASGLLGRGGRETQYF	TGTGCCAGCGGGTTACTAGGACGGGGGGGCCGAGAGACCCAGTACTTC
TRBJ2-2	TRBD2	medium-sized	TRBV19	16	CASSNPHSSGGGELFF	TGTGCCAGTAGTAATCCCCACTCTAGCGGGGGGGGGGAGCTGTTTTTT
TRBJ2-1	NA	few	TRBV10-3	14	CAISESRSYNEQFF	TGTGCCATCAGTGAGTCCAGGTCCTACAATGAGCAGTTCTTC
TRBJ2-3	NA	few	TRBV18	13	CASSPQGADTQYF	TGTGCCAGCTCACCCCAAGGGGCAGATACGCAGTATTTT
TRBJ1-2	NA	NA	TRBV10-3	15	CAIRDSGTGPYGYTF	TGTGCCATCAGGGATTCCGGGACCGGGCCCTATGGCTACACCTTC
TRBJ2-2	TRBD2	medium-sized	TRBV5-4	14	CASTSGGNTGELFF	TGTGCCAGCACTAGCGGGGGGAACACCGGGGAGCTGTTTTTT
TRBJ2-2	NA	NA	TRBV7-2	14	CASSFGAPTGELFF	TGTGCCAGCAGCTTTGGGGCCCCCACCGGGGAGCTGTTTTTT
TRBJ2-7	NA	medium-sized	TRBV19	14	CASSIGEGSYEQYF	TGTGCCAGTAGTATAGGAGAAGGGAGCTACGAGCAGTACTTC
TRBJ2-3	NA	medium-sized	TRBV29-1	11	CSVRSRDTQYF	TGCAGCGTCCGAAGTAGAGATACGCAGTATTTT
TRBJ2-7	TRBD2	NA	TRBV20-1	13	CSAGGLLGHEQYF	TGCAGCGCGGGGGGGTTGTTGGGGCACGAGCAGTACTTC
TRBJ1-6	NA	NA	TRBV5-1	13	CASRPVLNSPLHF	TGCGCCAGCAGGCCGGTCCTTAATTCACCCCTCCACTTT
TRBJ1-1	NA	few	TRBV5-4	14	CASSPARWNTEAFF	TGTGCCAGCAGCCCCGCGCGGTGGAACACTGAAGCTTTCTTT
TRBJ2-7	NA	few	TRBV20-1	14	CSASGRGWEYEQYF	TGCAGTGCTAGTGGGCGGGGTTGGGAGTACGAGCAGTACTTC
TRBJ1-5	NA	few	TRBV6-2/TRBV6-3	14	CASSRRELNQPQHF	TGTGCCAGCAGCCGACGGGAACTCAATCAGCCCCAGCATTTT
TRBJ2-2	TRBD1	few	TRBV5-4	16	CASSWTGTGVPGELFF	TGTGCCAGCAGCTGGACGGGGACAGGGGTTCCCGGGGAGCTGTTTTTT
TRBJ2-7	NA	NA	TRBV20-1	11	CSTSLFNEQYF	TGCAGTACTAGCCTTTTTAACGAGCAGTACTTC
TRBJ2-5	NA	medium-sized	TRBV19	13	CASSMSVKETQYF	TGTGCCAGTAGTATGAGCGTAAAAGAGACCCAGTACTTC
TRBJ1-4	TRBD1	NA	TRBV7-2	14	CASSPTGVGEKLFF	TGTGCCAGCAGCCCGACAGGGGTGGGAGAAAAACTGTTTTTT
TRBJ1-1	NA	NA	TRBV12-3/TRBV12-4	11	CASSIGTEAFF	TGTGCCAGCAGTATAGGGACTGAAGCTTTCTTT
TRBJ2-6	NA	NA	TRBV2	15	CASSDYGSGANVLTF	TGTGCCAGCAGTGATTACGGCTCTGGGGCCAACGTCCTGACTTTC
TRBJ1-6	NA	once	TRBV28	11	CASSFNSPLHF	TGTGCCAGCAGTTTCAATTCACCCCTCCACTTT
TRBJ1-1	NA	NA	TRBV6-1	12	CASSEVARRAFF	TGTGCCAGCAGTGAAGTCGCGAGACGGGCTTTCTTT
TRBJ1-1	NA	few	TRBV5-1	15	CASSLGTGMNTEAFF	TGCGCCAGCAGCTTGGGGACGGGCATGAACACTGAAGCTTTCTTT
TRBJ1-6	NA	NA	TRBV7-9	15	CASSSDNSYNSPLHF	TGTGCCAGCAGCTCGGACAACTCCTATAATTCACCCCTCCACTTT
TRBJ2-3	NA	medium-sized	TRBV6-1	15	CASSEAPGSTDTQYF	TGTGCCAGCAGTGAAGCACCCGGGAGCACAGATACGCAGTATTTT
TRBJ1-6	NA	NA	TRBV20-1	14	CSARALLAVSPLHF	TGCAGTGCTAGGGCCCTCCTCGCCGTTTCACCCCTCCACTTT
TRBJ1-2	NA	NA	TRBV2	15	CASSETSRVNYGYTF	TGTGCCAGCAGTGAAACTAGTCGAGTTAACTATGGCTACACCTTC
TRBJ2-5	TRBD2	once	TRBV19	15	CASSPQGLAGGAQYF	TGTGCCAGTAGTCCGCAGGGACTAGCGGGGGGTGCCCAGTACTTC
TRBJ2-7	NA	NA	TRBV4-1	14	CASSQAPGGYEQYF	TGCGCCAGCAGCCAAGCCCCCGGGGGCTACGAGCAGTACTTC
TRBJ2-1	TRBD1	NA	TRBV6-2/TRBV6-3	16	CASSSVRTGVYNEQFF	TGTGCCAGCAGTTCCGTGAGGACAGGGGTTTACAATGAGCAGTTCTTC
TRBJ1-3	NA	NA	TRBV7-6	16	CASSLILQGSGNTIYF	TGTGCCAGCAGCCTGATCCTACAGGGTTCTGGAAACACCATATATTTT
TRBJ2-1	TRBD2	medium-sized	TRBV19	15	CASSIGTRRYNEQFF	TGTGCCAGTAGTATTGGGACTAGGCGGTACAATGAGCAGTTCTTC
TRBJ2-1	NA	few	TRBV4-2	14	CASSQEQTYNEQFF	TGTGCCAGCAGCCAAGAACAGACCTACAATGAGCAGTTCTTC
TRBJ2-1	NA	NA	TRBV24-1	12	CATSVTFNEQFF	TGTGCCACCAGTGTGACGTTCAATGAGCAGTTCTTC
TRBJ2-6	NA	medium-sized	TRBV27	18	CASSLARQVSTGANVLTF	TGTGCCAGCAGTTTGGCGAGACAGGTGTCAACTGGGGCCAACGTCCTGACTTTC
TRBJ1-2	NA	NA	TRBV15	18	CATSSPRSDGFLNYGYTF	TGTGCCACCAGCAGCCCCCGGTCGGACGGATTCTTAAACTATGGCTACACCTTC
TRBJ1-2	NA	NA	TRBV7-2	12	CASSPLRVGYTF	TGTGCCAGCAGCCCCTTGAGGGTTGGCTACACCTTC